This T cell receptor beta chain was sequenced for a study of blood T cell repertoires in COVID-19. Study summary: T cells, B-cell-depleted T cells, or PBMCs provided the cDNA or gDNA that served as material.

V shed 0 bases and J 0 bases; nucleotides not matched to a gene: 4. CDR1 is LGHDT, CDR2 YNNKEL, per germline (reference sequence). CDR3 length: 17 residues. The protocol was immunoSEQ multiplex PCR, while the TCRdb copy is restricted to in-frame clones and leaves out a portion. The sample shows roughly 240,000 clones, about 90% of them seen only once. Sequencing input: peripheral blood. This sequence was found in a woman in her 30s who had recovered from COVID-19. The chain joins TRBV3-1 (or the pseudogene TRBV3-2) to TRBJ2-2; 7 positions agree with TRBD2. The CDR3: CASSQDRLAANTGELFF. The CDR3 coding sequence is TGTGCCAGCAGCCAAGATCGGCTAGCGGCGAACACCGGGGAGCTGTTTTTT.